This entry is about one T cell receptor beta chain. Some clones are missing from TCRdb's copy, which holds only in-frame ones; the method was immunoSEQ multiplex PCR. The data contain 60,000 to 85,000 clones, roughly nine tenths of them seen just once; the ten biggest clones take up around 7.8%. The data stem from a study of blood T cell repertoires in COVID-19. Enrolled during active infection, Seattle patients were then followed longitudinally. The CDR3 is 14 residues long. The germline gives CDR1 SGHRS, CDR2 YFSETQ. V was cut by 5 bases and J by 3 bases, with 14 bases left in between. This chain joins TRBV5-1 and TRBJ1-2; a weak D match, TRBD1 (5 bases). The origin of this receptor is a man aged 40-55 years with COVID-19, enrolled during active disease. The sample was peripheral blood. CDR3 in amino acids: CASRAGPGDYGYTF. The DNA of the CDR3 is TGCGCCAGCAGGGCAGGGCCCGGAGACTATGGCTACACCTTC.